The 9 T cell receptor beta chains reported below all come from one sample, sequenced in a study of cytomegalovirus exposure and HLA in healthy donors. The study ran its PCR with 60 Vbeta and 13 Jbeta primers. Sequencing used immunoSEQ multiplex PCR; TCRdb keeps in-frame clones, though not all of them. The sample has around 170,000 clones, around 85% seen once. Sequencing used PBMCs. The receptors here all came from a man aged 50 or older in good health and CMV-seronegative.

CDR3 in amino acids: CASSATPSTDTQYF. The CDR3 DNA reads TGCGCCAGCAGCGCGACTCCAAGCACAGATACGCAGTATTTT. The chain recombines TRBV5-1 with TRBJ2-3, with D unresolved. CDR3 length: 14 residues. V was cut by 4 bases and J by 0 bases, with 9 bases left in between. The germline V gene encodes CDR1 SGHRS and CDR2 YFSETQ.

Comment on this clone: An end of the junction differs from the germline gene, which may be a read error. J is TRBJ2-7 and V is TRBV7-9; D possibly corresponds to TRBD2 (6 bases). Per the germline V gene, CDR1 is SEHNR and CDR2 is FQNEAQ (reference sequence). There are 15 residues in the CDR3. DNA of the CDR3: TGTTCCAGCAGCACAATCTCGCAGGGAGGATACGAGCAGTACTTC. This sequence encodes CSSSTISQGGYEQYF.

This clone was counted once. V and J are TRBV30 and TRBJ1-2; 8 bases are a match to TRBD1. The CDR3 consists of 13 residues. The J segment lost 11 bases and the V segment lost 1 base, leaving 9 bases of the junction unmatched. Germline V CDR1 and CDR2: GTSNPN, SVGIG (reference sequence). CDR3 DNA: TGTGCCTGGAGTGCGGTGACAGGGGTTCGTTACACCTTC. It codes for CAWSAVTGVRYTF.

In the case of this clone: Other DNA sequences within the sample encode an identical CDR3. This chain uses TRBV15 with TRBJ1-3; no firm D call. The CDR3 loop spans 15 amino acids. The V gene's germline CDR1 is LNHNV and CDR2 YYDKDF (reference sequence). Trimming removed 0 bases at V and 2 bases at J, with 8 bases between. CDR3 DNA: TGTGCCACCAGCAGAGATCCCGGGACTGGAAACACCATATATTTT. Its translation is CATSRDPGTGNTIYF. Looking up the rest from reference TRBV15 and TRBJ1-3 gives the full variable domain: DAMVIQNPRYQVTQFGKPVTLSCSQTLNHNVMYWYQQKSSQAPKLLFHYYDKDFNNEADTPDNFQSRRPNTSFCFLDIRSPGLGDTAMYLCATSRDPGTGNTIYFGEGSWLTVV.

The V and J genes are TRBV10-1 and TRBJ1-5; 7 bases fit TRBD1. In germline, CDR1 is WNHNN, CDR2 SYGVQD (reference sequence). This CDR3 region has 14 residues. J was trimmed by 6 bases and V by 5 bases; bases with no gene match: 7. The CDR3 DNA follows: TGCGCCAGCAGTCGACAGGGAATCGGTCAGCCCCAGCATTTT. It codes for CASSRQGIGQPQHF.

The V and J genes are TRBV19 and TRBJ2-6, with D possibly matching TRBD2 (6 bases). Germline CDR1 LNHDA, CDR2 SQIVND (reference sequence). V was clipped by 5 bases and J by 0 bases, with 17 bases between them. The CDR3 spans 18 residues. The CDR3 sequence is CASSRSVSSGSGANVLTF. For the CDR3, the DNA is TGTGCCAGTAGTCGGTCAGTAAGTAGCGGCTCTGGGGCCAACGTCCTGACTTTC.

The chain links TRBV29-1 to TRBJ2-7; 8 nucleotides line up with TRBD1. CDR1 is SQVTM, CDR2 ANQGSEA, per germline. CDR3 length equals 13 residues. J gave up 0 bases and V 3 bases, and 1 base lay outside the gene matches. The CDR3 bases are TGCAGCGTTGAGCAGGGGGCCTCCTACGAGCAGTACTTC. This translates into CSVEQGASYEQYF.

This sequence joins TRBV18 and TRBJ1-3; D is uncertain. The germline V and J ends were trimmed by 4 bases and 0 bases, with 7 bases remaining between them. Germline CDR1 KGHSH, CDR2 LQKENI. There are 14 residues in the CDR3. The CDR3 here is CASSRDNSGNTIYF. In nucleotides, the CDR3 is TGTGCCAGCTCACGCGACAACTCTGGAAACACCATATATTTT.

Turning to this clone: A clone one base away is much larger, so this may be a read error. The J gene is TRBJ1-4, the V gene TRBV7-9, with TRBD1 matching over 9 bases. Germline CDR1 reads SEHNR; CDR2 reads FQNEAQ (reference sequence). This CDR3 is built from 14 residues. Trimming at V came to 5 bases and at J to 8 bases, leaving 6 bases not matched to a gene. In DNA, the CDR3 is TGTGCCAGCAGCCGCGACAGGGGGAACGAAAAACTGTTTTTT. Protein product: CASSRDRGNEKLFF. Full variable domain (remainder filled in from reference TRBV7-9 and TRBJ1-4): DTGVSQNPRHKITKRGQNVTFRCDPISEHNRLYWYRQTLGQGPEFLTYFQNEAQLEKSRLLSDRFSAERPKGSFSTLEIQRTEQGDSAMYLCASSRDRGNEKLFFGSGTQLSVL.